These 18 T cell receptor beta chains were sequenced from one sample in a study of blood T cell repertoires in COVID-19. Profiling relied on immunoSEQ multiplex PCR, and the TCRdb table lists in-frame clones only, not all of them. This sample carries 250,000 to 350,000 clones, more than 70% of them seen once, and the ten largest clones take around 6.6%. Sequences were obtained from peripheral blood. These receptors came from a man aged 18-30 years who had recovered from COVID-19.

The J gene is TRBJ1-6, the V gene TRBV7-9; D is undetermined. V lost 8 bases and J 7 bases, leaving 12 bases between the germline ends. This CDR3 has 13 amino acids. Germline values: CDR1 SEHNR, CDR2 FQNEAQ (reference sequence). The CDR3 loop reads CASHTGSNSPLHF. CDR3 DNA sequence: TGTGCCAGCCATACCGGGTCGAATTCACCCCTCCACTTT.

The chain has TRBV9 and TRBJ2-3, with 10 bases that match TRBD2. Germline CDR1 is SGDLS and CDR2 is YYNGEE. This CDR3 is 17 amino acids long. The V gene end was trimmed by 4 bases and the J gene end by 4 bases; junction bases not matched to a gene: 12. The CDR3 sequence is CASSPSGGAGVADTQYF. The CDR3 bases are TGTGCCAGCAGCCCAAGCGGGGGGGCCGGCGTCGCAGATACGCAGTATTTT.

The chain employs TRBV19 and TRBJ1-4; 8 nucleotides line up with TRBD1. Germline trimming cut 1 base from V and 5 bases from J; bases unmatched to any gene: 9. The CDR3 runs to 17 residues. The V gene's germline CDR1 is LNHDA and CDR2 SQIVND (reference sequence). CDR3 protein: CASSIGTGSLLNEKLFF. CDR3 DNA: TGTGCCAGTAGTATAGGGACAGGGAGCCTGTTGAATGAAAAACTGTTTTTT.

The chain has TRBV6-6 and TRBJ1-4; D unresolved. Trimming took off 6 bases at V and 0 bases at J, with 8 bases between the two ends. Germline V gives CDR1 MNHNY, CDR2 SVGAGI (reference sequence). This CDR3 has 14 residues. Written as DNA, the CDR3 is TGTGCCAGCAGCCGCAGCGCAACTAATGAAAAACTGTTTTTT. Its protein product is CASSRSATNEKLFF.

This clone has only a few counts. The gene calls are TRBV3-1 (or the pseudogene TRBV3-2) and TRBJ1-2, with 8 bases identical to TRBD1. Looked up from germline, CDR1 is LGHDT and CDR2 is YNNKEL (reference sequence). With 0 bases clipped from V and 3 bases from J, the junction kept 12 bases outside the gene matches. The length of the CDR3 is 18 residues. The CDR3 coding sequence is TGTGCCAGCAGCCAAGATTGGGTGGAGCCAGGGGGCGACTATGGCTACACCTTC. This gives the protein CASSQDWVEPGGDYGYTF.

This chain uses TRBV2 with TRBJ2-7, with TRBD1 identical over 9 bases. V dropped 4 bases and J dropped 5; count of bases not matched to a gene: 6. CDR1 and CDR2 (germline): SNHLY, FYNNEI. There are 14 residues in the CDR3. DNA for the CDR3: TGTGCCAGCAGTGGTTGGACAGGGGTTGACGAGCAGTACTTC. It codes for CASSGWTGVDEQYF.

CDR3 nucleotide sequence: TGTGCCAGCAGTCAGGGGTTGGGTGGAAACACCATATATTTT. Its translation is CASSQGLGGNTIYF. The V and J genes are TRBV27 and TRBJ1-3, with D maybe TRBD1 (6 bases). CDR3 length: 14 residues. The germline V and J ends were trimmed by 5 bases and 3 bases, with 11 bases remaining between them. Germline loops: CDR1 MNHEY, CDR2 SMNVEV (reference sequence).

Turning to this clone: Other DNA sequences of this sample code for an identical CDR3. V and J are TRBV19 and TRBJ2-7; 7 bases fit TRBD1. V shed 6 bases and J 0 bases; nucleotides not matched to a gene: 2. CDR3 length: 13 residues. Germline values: CDR1 LNHDA, CDR2 SQIVND (reference sequence). The CDR3 nucleotides read TGTGCCAGTAGCCGACAGGGCTCCTACGAGCAGTACTTC. Encoded protein: CASSRQGSYEQYF.

This clone appeared a single time. The V call is TRBV6-5, the J call TRBJ2-1; maybe TRBD1 (5 bases). The V and J ends lost 6 bases and 1 base respectively, with 13 bases between them. Looked up from germline, CDR1 is MNHEY and CDR2 is SVGAGI. The CDR3 has 15 amino acids. Here the CDR3 DNA reads TGTGCCAGCAGAGAGACGAAGGGGTCCTACAATGAGCAGTTCTTC. Translated, it gives CASRETKGSYNEQFF.

This chain uses TRBV6-4 with TRBJ2-7, with no clear D. Germline CDR1 MRHNA, CDR2 SNTAGT. The CDR3 has 13 amino acids. Trimming pared 0 bases from V and 4 bases from J, leaving 7 bases between. CDR3 in amino acids: CASSDSSGYEQYF. The CDR3 DNA reads as TGTGCCAGCAGTGACTCATCGGGTTACGAGCAGTACTTC.

The chain has TRBV5-1 and TRBJ2-5, with D perhaps matching TRBD1 (5 bases). The CDR3 is made up of 16 amino acids. Trimming removed 4 bases at V and 2 bases at J, with 18 bases between. Germline-derived CDR1 and CDR2 are SGHRS and YFSETQ. The chain's CDR3 is CASSPEMGHQQETQYF. The CDR3 DNA reads TGCGCCAGCAGCCCGGAGATGGGGCACCAACAAGAGACCCAGTACTTC.

The chain joins TRBV20-1 to TRBJ2-1; D is uncertain. This CDR3 has 11 amino acids. V shed 3 bases and J shed 8 bases, with 8 bases lying between them. Germline V gene data show CDR1 as DFQATT and CDR2 as SNEGSKA (reference sequence). The CDR3 DNA is TGCAGTGCTAGGCTAGTCTATGAGCAGTTCTTC. It translates to CSARLVYEQFF.

The chain combines TRBV4-1 with TRBJ2-1, with D possibly TRBD1 on 6 matching bases. The V gene's germline CDR1 is MGHRA and CDR2 YSYEKL. This CDR3 has 15 residues. Trimming left V 1 base short and J 1 base short, with 8 bases between. CDR3 DNA: TGCGCCAGCAGCCAAGCCCAGGGGTCCTACAATGAGCAGTTCTTC. It translates to CASSQAQGSYNEQFF.

The chain combines TRBV18 with TRBJ2-3; no clear D. V was shortened by 3 bases and J by 0 bases, with 7 bases between the two germline ends. The CDR3 spans 14 residues. Germline CDR1 is KGHSH and CDR2 is LQKENI. The CDR3 spells CASSPSVSTDTQYF. The CDR3 bases are TGTGCCAGCTCACCTTCAGTTAGCACAGATACGCAGTATTTT.

This clone showed up just a few times. The chain recombines TRBV3-1 (or the pseudogene TRBV3-2) with TRBJ1-1; 11 bases line up with TRBD1. V lost 1 base, J lost 3 bases, and 4 bases stayed unmatched. Germline loops: CDR1 LGHDT, CDR2 YNNKEL (reference sequence). This CDR3 has 16 residues. The DNA of the CDR3 is TGTGCCAGCAGCCAAGTCGGGACAGGGGGTGACACTGAAGCTTTCTTT. Its protein product is CASSQVGTGGDTEAFF.

V is TRBV6-2 or TRBV6-3 and J is TRBJ2-2; the D gene is possibly TRBD2 (6 bases). Germline V lookup: CDR1 MNHEY, CDR2 SVGEGT. The CDR3 has 16 amino acids. The ends were cut back, 1 base at V and 3 bases at J, with 12 bases in the middle. DNA for the CDR3: TGTGCCAGCAGTTACTTGGGGGGTATCGACACCGGGGAGCTGTTTTTT. The encoded protein is CASSYLGGIDTGELFF.

Worth noting for this clone: Other DNA sequences from this sample encode an identical CDR3 as well. The V gene is TRBV6-2 or TRBV6-3, the J gene TRBJ1-2; weak D call: TRBD1 (6 bases). Germline V gene data show CDR1 as MNHEY and CDR2 as SVGEGT. The V and J ends lost 4 bases and 2 bases respectively, with 8 bases between them. The CDR3 length is 13 residues. The CDR3 loop is CASSSGQNYGYTF. CDR3 bases: TGTGCCAGCAGTTCCGGACAGAACTATGGCTACACCTTC.

Only a few counts were recorded for this clone. The J gene is TRBJ2-7, the V gene TRBV5-6, with 8 bases lining up with TRBD1. V gave up 0 bases and J gave up 2 bases; unmatched junction bases: 4. Germline V gene sequence: CDR1 SGHDT, CDR2 YYEEEE. CDR3 length: 15 amino acids. The CDR3 coding sequence is TGTGCCAGCAGCTTGGGACAGGGGTCCGCCTACGAGCAGTACTTC. It is translated as CASSLGQGSAYEQYF.